What follows describes a single T cell receptor beta chain. The germline gene is not matched at one end of the junction; a read error may be the cause. This sample is part of a study of blood T cell repertoires in COVID-19. The germline V gene has CDR1 SSHAT and CDR2 FNYEAQ (reference sequence). The CDR3 runs 16 residues. TCRdb's table, derived via immunoSEQ multiplex PCR, lists solely in-frame clones and lacks some. Counted here are hundreds of thousands of clones, 85% to 90% occurring once; the ten biggest clones make up over 3.5%. The chain links TRBV7-7 to TRBJ2-3, with TRBD2 matching over 13 bases. Sequencing was done on a sample of PBMCs or T cells enriched from blood (not recorded which). The sequence derives from a young man who had recovered from COVID-19. The CDR3 reads CASSLLAGGPTDTQYF. Written as DNA, the CDR3 is TGTGCTAGCAGCCTACTAGCGGGGGGGCCCACAGATACGCAGTATTTT.